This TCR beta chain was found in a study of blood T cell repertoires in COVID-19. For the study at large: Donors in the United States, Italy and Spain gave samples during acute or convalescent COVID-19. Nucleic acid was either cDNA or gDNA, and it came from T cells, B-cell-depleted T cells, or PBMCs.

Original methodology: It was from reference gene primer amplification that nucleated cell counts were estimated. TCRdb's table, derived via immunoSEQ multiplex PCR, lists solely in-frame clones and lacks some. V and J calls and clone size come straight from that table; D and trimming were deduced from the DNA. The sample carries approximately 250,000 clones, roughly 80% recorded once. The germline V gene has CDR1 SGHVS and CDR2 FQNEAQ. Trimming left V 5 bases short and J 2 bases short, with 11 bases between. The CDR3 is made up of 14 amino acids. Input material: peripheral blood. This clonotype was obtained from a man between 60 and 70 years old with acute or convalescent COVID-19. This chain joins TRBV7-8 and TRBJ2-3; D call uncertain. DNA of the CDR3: TGTGCCAGCAGCCCCGTCCCCCTCACAGATACGCAGTATTTT. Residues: CASSPVPLTDTQYF.